These T cell receptor beta chains were read from a single sample in a study of blood T cell repertoires in COVID-19. Some clones are missing from TCRdb's copy, which holds only in-frame ones; the method was immunoSEQ multiplex PCR. Of approximately 200,000 clones detected, about 91% appear once; the ten largest clones hold approximately 4%. The sample was peripheral blood. The source is a woman in her 30s with acute or convalescent COVID-19. The CDR3 runs from the conserved cysteine through the conserved F or W. D genes are given only for firm matches. Rows may omit the clone size; those that give it use once, few, many or a size class.

clone_size	v_call	d_call	j_call	cdr3_aa	cdr3_nt
NA	TRBV5-4	NA	TRBJ1-2	CASSLAAGGTPRYGYTF	TGTGCCAGCAGCTTGGCCGCGGGGGGAACCCCTCGATATGGCTACACCTTC
NA	TRBV5-1	NA	TRBJ2-2	CASSPDRPNTGELFF	TGCGCCAGCAGCCCGGACAGACCGAACACCGGGGAGCTGTTTTTT
few	TRBV28	NA	TRBJ2-3	CASSSPTTEVMTDTQYF	TGTGCCAGCAGTTCGCCTACGACAGAAGTAATGACAGATACGCAGTATTTT
NA	TRBV11-2	TRBD2	TRBJ2-3	CASSSSGTTTDTQYF	TGTGCCAGCAGCTCATCCGGGACTACCACAGATACGCAGTATTTT
NA	TRBV5-8	NA	TRBJ1-6	CASSTPGQVLKPLHF	TGTGCCAGCAGCACACCGGGACAAGTCCTAAAACCCCTCCACTTT
NA	TRBV4-1	TRBD1	TRBJ1-1	CASSQGDRATEAFF	TGCGCCAGCAGCCAAGGGGACAGAGCCACTGAAGCTTTCTTT
NA	TRBV6-5	NA	TRBJ2-7	CASSPRRAYSYEQYF	TGTGCCAGCAGTCCCCGGAGAGCCTACTCCTACGAGCAGTACTTC
NA	TRBV3-1/TRBV3-2	NA	TRBJ1-3	CASSQTAGNTIYF	TGTGCCAGCAGCCAAACTGCCGGAAACACCATATATTTT
NA	TRBV28	NA	TRBJ1-6	CASSLGGWNSPLHF	TGTGCCAGCAGTTTAGGGGGCTGGAATTCACCCCTCCACTTT
NA	TRBV3-1/TRBV3-2	NA	TRBJ1-5	CASSQNPQGIQPQHF	TGTGCCAGCAGCCAGAATCCACAGGGTATCCAGCCCCAGCATTTT
NA	TRBV28	TRBD2	TRBJ2-5	CASSLGLAGTPETQYF	TGTGCCAGCAGCCTTGGTCTAGCGGGGACCCCAGAGACCCAGTACTTC
NA	TRBV28	TRBD2	TRBJ2-4	CASSFLLAGENIQYF	TGTGCCAGCAGTTTTCTCCTAGCGGGGGAAAACATTCAGTACTTC
few	TRBV27	TRBD1	TRBJ2-2	CASSPRTGGPTGELFF	TGTGCCAGCAGTCCGCGGACAGGGGGACCCACCGGGGAGCTGTTTTTT
NA	TRBV28	TRBD1	TRBJ1-2	CASRAGGANYGYTF	TGTGCCAGCAGGGCAGGGGGCGCGAACTATGGCTACACCTTC
NA	TRBV4-1	NA	TRBJ2-1	CASSQERGTEQFF	TGCGCCAGCAGCCAAGAAAGGGGCACTGAGCAGTTCTTC
NA	TRBV28	TRBD1	TRBJ2-5	CASSGDRGPKTQYF	TGTGCCAGCAGTGGAGACAGGGGGCCGAAGACCCAGTACTTC
NA	TRBV4-1	NA	TRBJ2-1	CASSGGRDEQFF	TGCGCCAGCAGTGGGGGCCGCGATGAGCAGTTCTTC
NA	TRBV14	NA	TRBJ1-2	CASAQQGNNYGYTF	TGTGCCAGCGCACAGCAGGGAAATAACTATGGCTACACCTTC
NA	TRBV11-3	NA	TRBJ2-1	CASSLAGGEQFF	TGTGCCAGCAGCTTAGCGGGTGGTGAGCAGTTCTTC
NA	TRBV19	NA	TRBJ1-6	CASGWDTNSPLHF	TGTGCCAGTGGTTGGGACACAAATTCACCCCTCCACTTT
NA	TRBV7-8	NA	TRBJ1-1	CASSFGRYTEAFF	TGTGCCAGCAGCTTTGGGAGGTACACTGAAGCTTTCTTT
NA	TRBV20-1	NA	TRBJ2-7	CSARTGYEQYF	TGCAGTGCTAGGACGGGGTACGAGCAGTACTTC
NA	TRBV9	NA	TRBJ2-1	CASSPTQRVEQFF	TGTGCCAGCAGCCCGACCCAGCGCGTTGAGCAGTTCTTC
NA	TRBV19	NA	TRBJ2-7	CASNGGPSTYEQYF	TGTGCCAGTAATGGAGGGCCCTCCACCTACGAGCAGTACTTC
NA	TRBV9	NA	TRBJ1-1	CASSVGRGSEAFF	TGTGCCAGCAGCGTAGGGAGGGGTTCTGAAGCTTTCTTT
once	TRBV28	NA	TRBJ2-1	CASSLGPASSYNEQFF	TGTGCCAGCAGCCTAGGCCCGGCGAGCTCCTACAATGAGCAGTTCTTC
once	TRBV18	NA	TRBJ2-7	CASSEGPRNEQYF	TGTGCCAGCTCAGAGGGTCCCAGAAACGAGCAGTACTTC
NA	TRBV7-7	NA	TRBJ2-3	CASSLIQGSDTQYF	TGTGCTAGCAGCTTAATCCAGGGGTCGGATACGCAGTATTTT
once	TRBV18	NA	TRBJ2-1	CASSPASGPYNEQFF	TGTGCCAGCTCCCCTGCGAGCGGTCCCTACAATGAGCAGTTCTTC
once	TRBV9	TRBD2	TRBJ2-1	CASSVARGTSGANEQFF	TGTGCCAGCAGCGTAGCCCGAGGGACTAGCGGGGCCAATGAGCAGTTCTTC
NA	TRBV10-3	NA	TRBJ2-7	CAISERGQPGLYEQYF	TGTGCCATCAGTGAGAGAGGACAGCCGGGTTTATACGAGCAGTACTTC
NA	TRBV19	NA	TRBJ2-4	CASSVGGLGNIQYF	TGTGCCAGTAGTGTGGGGGGACTTGGGAACATTCAGTACTTC
NA	TRBV11-3	NA	TRBJ1-1	CASSSGTGTGGINTEAFF	TGTGCCAGCAGCTCGGGGACCGGGACTGGGGGGATCAACACTGAAGCTTTCTTT
NA	TRBV6-5	TRBD2	TRBJ2-5	CASGRGETQYF	TGTGCCAGCGGGCGGGGGGAGACCCAGTACTTC
NA	TRBV18	NA	TRBJ2-5	CASSPTQDQETQYF	TGTGCCAGCTCACCAACGCAGGACCAAGAGACCCAGTACTTC
NA	TRBV9	TRBD2	TRBJ2-7	CASSVGSRAGVGNEQYF	TGTGCCAGCAGCGTAGGGTCCCGAGCGGGAGTTGGCAACGAGCAGTACTTC
NA	TRBV7-2	NA	TRBJ2-3	CASSPLVFADTQYF	TGTGCCAGCAGCCCACTAGTTTTTGCAGATACGCAGTATTTT
NA	TRBV27	NA	TRBJ2-7	CASSLTGYEQYF	TGTGCCAGCAGTTTAACCGGCTACGAGCAGTACTTC
NA	TRBV29-1	TRBD1	TRBJ1-1	CSVFGQGAKGTTEAFF	TGCAGCGTTTTTGGACAGGGGGCCAAGGGCACCACTGAAGCTTTCTTT
NA	TRBV9	TRBD2	TRBJ2-1	CASSPRTSGRLNEQFF	TGTGCCAGCAGCCCGCGGACTAGCGGGAGGCTCAATGAGCAGTTCTTC
NA	TRBV12-5	NA	TRBJ1-1	CASALLGGHTEAFF	TGTGCTAGTGCCCTATTAGGGGGTCACACTGAAGCTTTCTTT
once	TRBV9	NA	TRBJ2-1	CASSVGWSSNEQFF	TGTGCCAGCAGCGTAGGATGGAGTTCCAATGAGCAGTTCTTC
NA	TRBV10-3	NA	TRBJ1-3	CAISRTGLGNTIYF	TGTGCCATCAGTCGAACAGGGCTCGGAAACACCATATATTTT
NA	TRBV4-1	TRBD1	TRBJ1-5	CASSQGAGQGTPQHF	TGCGCCAGCAGCCAAGGCGCGGGACAGGGGACGCCCCAGCATTTT
once	TRBV4-1	NA	TRBJ2-5	CASSQEDPLRAQYF	TGCGCCAGCAGCCAAGAGGATCCGCTTCGGGCCCAGTACTTC
NA	TRBV6-5	NA	TRBJ2-7	CASNSPVQYF	TGTGCCAGCAACTCACCGGTGCAGTACTTC
NA	TRBV7-2	NA	TRBJ2-1	CASSLFDEQFF	TGTGCCAGCAGCTTGTTCGATGAGCAGTTCTTC
NA	TRBV29-1	TRBD2	TRBJ2-7	CSVEGLAGAYEQYF	TGCAGCGTTGAAGGACTAGCGGGAGCCTACGAGCAGTACTTC
once	TRBV19	TRBD1	TRBJ2-1	CASSITAGGPVF	TGTGCCAGTAGTATAACGGCAGGGGGCCCAGTCTTC
NA	TRBV5-5	TRBD2	TRBJ2-1	CASSLRWGLARNEQFF	TGTGCCAGCAGCTTGAGATGGGGACTAGCAAGGAATGAGCAGTTCTTC
NA	TRBV30	TRBD1	TRBJ1-5	CAWSSGTGGQPQHF	TGTGCCTGGAGTTCCGGGACAGGGGGCCAGCCCCAGCATTTT
NA	TRBV27	NA	TRBJ2-1	CASRGTKNEQFF	TGTGCCAGCAGAGGAACTAAGAATGAGCAGTTCTTC
NA	TRBV18	TRBD2	TRBJ2-1	CASSPNPGLAGYNEQFF	TGTGCCAGCTCACCAAACCCGGGACTAGCGGGTTACAATGAGCAGTTCTTC
NA	TRBV5-1	NA	TRBJ1-1	CASSLVGDTEAFF	TGCGCCAGCAGCTTGGTCGGGGATACTGAAGCTTTCTTT
NA	TRBV9	NA	TRBJ1-2	CASSVGPLRAEGDYGYTF	TGTGCCAGCAGCGTAGGTCCTCTCCGGGCAGAGGGGGACTATGGCTACACCTTC
once	TRBV2	NA	TRBJ2-7	CASTRVGSPRGEQYF	TGTGCCAGCACCCGGGTGGGCAGTCCAAGGGGCGAGCAGTACTTC
NA	TRBV28	NA	TRBJ2-2	CASSSSGHTGELFF	TGTGCCAGCAGTTCAAGCGGGCACACCGGGGAGCTGTTTTTT
NA	TRBV30	NA	TRBJ2-1	CAWSRDWNEQFF	TGTGCCTGGAGTCGGGACTGGAATGAGCAGTTCTTC
NA	TRBV28	NA	TRBJ2-1	CASSYAGAGFPKVNEQFF	TGTGCCAGCAGTTACGCGGGGGCGGGATTCCCGAAAGTAAATGAGCAGTTCTTC
NA	TRBV28	TRBD2	TRBJ2-5	CASSSPLPGTRPQETQYF	TGTGCCAGCAGTTCTCCCCTCCCCGGGACTAGACCTCAAGAGACCCAGTACTTC